These 30 T cell receptor beta chains were all obtained from the same sample, sequenced in a study of blood T cell repertoires in COVID-19. Sequenced by immunoSEQ multiplex PCR; TCRdb stores in-frame clones only, minus some. The profile covers more than 85,000 clones, with approximately 84% appearing a single time and 15% to 20% taken by the ten largest. Sequencing was performed on peripheral blood. The receptors here all came from a woman aged 55 to 70 with acute or convalescent COVID-19.

The chain recombines TRBV6-4 with TRBJ1-2; a weak D match, TRBD1 (5 bases). This CDR3 has 15 amino acids. Trimming removed 5 bases at V and 4 bases at J, with 17 bases between. CDR1 is MRHNA and CDR2 is SNTAGT in the germline V gene. The CDR3 sequence is CASSPNGAISYGYTF. As DNA, the CDR3 is TGTGCCAGCAGTCCCAATGGGGCCATAAGCTATGGCTACACCTTC.

The CDR3 loop is CASSQGLDRSYGYTF. CDR3 bases: TGTGCCAGCAGCCAAGGGCTGGACAGATCCTATGGCTACACCTTC. The rearrangement links TRBV4-2 to TRBJ1-2, with TRBD1 as a possible D gene (6 bases). There are 15 residues in the CDR3. The V and J ends lost 1 base and 4 bases respectively, with 13 bases between them. Germline CDR1 is LGHNA and CDR2 is YNFKEQ.

The CDR3 DNA sequence: TGTGCCACCAGAGGGACAGGGGGCACCGGGGAGCTGTTTTTT. Its translation is CATRGTGGTGELFF. The chain carries TRBV15 and TRBJ2-2; 11 nucleotides line up with TRBD1. The CDR3 runs 14 residues. The trim removed 6 bases at V and 4 bases at J, leaving 1 base unmatched. CDR1 is LNHNV and CDR2 is YYDKDF in the germline V gene (reference sequence).

The chain joins TRBV6-5 to TRBJ2-3, with TRBD1 matching 9 bases. The junction had 7 bases not matched to a gene; V was cut back by 2 bases and J by 4 bases. The CDR3 has 16 amino acids. Germline CDR1 MNHEY, CDR2 SVGAGI. In DNA form, the CDR3 reads TGTGCCAGCAGTTACGGGGGACAGGGAGAAGCAGATACGCAGTATTTT. Residues: CASSYGGQGEADTQYF.

V gene TRBV5-6 combines with J gene TRBJ1-6, with a tentative D call TRBD1 (6 bases). Germline CDR1 SGHDT, CDR2 YYEEEE. The CDR3 contains 14 residues. The V gene lost 6 bases and the J gene lost 8 bases, with 15 bases spanning the gap. The CDR3 sequence is CASTRRGGYSPLHF. The CDR3 DNA reads as TGTGCCAGCACGCGCAGGGGCGGGTATTCACCCCTCCACTTT.

The chain links TRBV29-1 to TRBJ1-1; maybe TRBD1 (5 bases). Trimming took off 3 bases at V and 8 bases at J, with 16 bases between the two ends. Germline V gene data show CDR1 as SQVTM and CDR2 as ANQGSEA. The CDR3 is made up of 13 amino acids. CDR3: CSVDDAGLREAFF. The CDR3 DNA reads TGCAGCGTTGATGACGCAGGGCTCAGGGAAGCTTTCTTT.

V and J are TRBV7-2 and TRBJ1-1; the D is unclear. The CDR3 has 13 residues. V shed 5 bases and J shed 1 base, with 8 bases lying between them. Germline CDR1 reads SGHTA; CDR2 reads FQGNSA. CDR3 residues: CASSPGPNTEAFF. In DNA, the CDR3 is TGTGCCAGCAGCCCCGGTCCGAACACTGAAGCTTTCTTT.

The rearrangement links TRBV7-9 to TRBJ2-2; 8 positions match TRBD1. Germline V CDR1 and CDR2: SEHNR, FQNEAQ (reference sequence). The CDR3 extends over 14 amino acids. J lost 6 bases, V lost 3 bases, and 3 bases had no gene match. The CDR3 here is CASSFGQGPGELFF. CDR3 coding DNA: TGTGCCAGCAGCTTCGGACAGGGCCCCGGGGAGCTGTTTTTT.

The chain is built from TRBV3-1 (or the pseudogene TRBV3-2) and TRBJ2-2; the D is unclear. Germline V CDR1 and CDR2: LGHDT, YNNKEL (reference sequence). The V end was cut by 1 base, the J end by 2 bases, with 5 bases between. The CDR3 has 14 residues. CDR3 in amino acids: CASSQGQNTGELFF. In nucleotides, the CDR3 is TGTGCCAGCAGCCAAGGACAAAACACCGGGGAGCTGTTTTTT.

The chain uses TRBV28 and TRBJ2-1; D possibly corresponds to TRBD1 (5 bases). The CDR3 covers 15 residues. Trimming pared 5 bases from V and 1 base from J, leaving 12 bases between. From germline, CDR1 is MDHEN and CDR2 SYDVKM. The CDR3 loop is CASSGAGISYNEQFF. The DNA for the CDR3 is TGTGCCAGCAGTGGGGCAGGGATTTCCTACAATGAGCAGTTCTTC.

The chain uses TRBV9 and TRBJ2-7; no firm D call. Looked up from germline, CDR1 is SGDLS and CDR2 is YYNGEE. The CDR3 length is 13 residues. V lost 4 bases and J lost 5, with 13 bases in between. The CDR3, as DNA: TGTGCCAGCAGCCCCCAGACAAGTCACGAGCAGTACTTC. It is translated as CASSPQTSHEQYF.

The chain employs TRBV2 and TRBJ2-4, with 8 nucleotides matching TRBD1. Germline V gene sequence: CDR1 SNHLY, CDR2 FYNNEI. V was pared by 7 bases and J by 8 bases, with 10 bases of the junction left unmatched. This CDR3 is built from 14 residues. The chain's CDR3 is CASTADRDWDIQYF. The DNA for the CDR3 is TGTGCCAGCACTGCGGACAGGGACTGGGACATTCAGTACTTC.

The V and J genes are TRBV15 and TRBJ1-4; D is perhaps TRBD1 (5 bases). Germline V gene sequence: CDR1 LNHNV, CDR2 YYDKDF (reference sequence). This CDR3 contains 16 residues. Trimming pared 1 base from V and 0 bases from J, leaving 9 bases between. The CDR3 DNA is TGTGCCACCAGCAGAGGTCCGACAGCAACTAATGAAAAACTGTTTTTT. Translated, it gives CATSRGPTATNEKLFF.

This chain links TRBV14 with TRBJ1-4; D may be TRBD1 (5 bases). This CDR3 is built from 14 residues. Deletions cut 4 bases from V and 2 bases from J, with 8 bases between. CDR1 SGHDN and CDR2 FVKESK come from the germline V gene. CDR3 nucleotide sequence: TGTGCCAGCAGCCCCAGGGTTACTAATGAAAAACTGTTTTTT. Translation gives CASSPRVTNEKLFF.

As to this clone: Compared with germline, one end of the junction differs, possibly owing to a read error. The chain recombines TRBV6-1 with TRBJ1-2; D is unclear. CDR3 length: 11 residues. The germline V gene has CDR1 MNHNS and CDR2 SASEGT. The CDR3 protein is CASSEFMERVF. CDR3 in DNA: TGTGCCAGCAGTGAGTTTATGGAGCGGGTCTTC.

This chain joins TRBV5-4 and TRBJ1-5; D remains unclear. Per the germline V gene, CDR1 is SGHNT and CDR2 is YYREEE (reference sequence). This CDR3 comprises 13 residues. V lost 4 bases and J 5 bases, leaving 10 bases between the germline ends. In DNA form, the CDR3 reads TGTGCCAGCAGCATCGACGGAGATCAGCCCCAGCATTTT. Translating gives CASSIDGDQPQHF.

The chain carries TRBV5-4 and TRBJ2-1, with D maybe TRBD1 (6 bases). Looked up from germline, CDR1 is SGHNT and CDR2 is YYREEE (reference sequence). The CDR3 is made up of 16 amino acids. V lost 2 bases, J lost 5 bases, and 17 bases lay in between. DNA for the CDR3: TGTGCCAGCAGCTTTGGTGTCCGGGACATCCACAATGAGCAGTTCTTC. This translates into CASSFGVRDIHNEQFF.

The rearrangement joins TRBV11-3 to TRBJ1-1, with D hard to call. Looked up from germline, CDR1 is SGHNT and CDR2 is YENEEA. The CDR3 covers 13 residues. The germline V and J ends were trimmed by 6 bases and 1 base, with 9 bases remaining between them. Here the CDR3 DNA reads TGTGCCAGCAGTCGAGGGTCGAACACTGAAGCTTTCTTT. Protein: CASSRGSNTEAFF.

This rearrangement joins TRBV2 to TRBJ2-7; D might be TRBD1 (5 bases). CDR1 SNHLY and CDR2 FYNNEI come from the germline V gene. The CDR3 has 14 residues. The ends were cut back, 6 bases at V and 0 bases at J, with 12 bases in the middle. The CDR3 DNA follows: TGTGCCAGCAGCCTGGAACAGGCCTCCTACGAGCAGTACTTC. Translation: CASSLEQASYEQYF.

This chain connects TRBV19 to TRBJ1-1, with a possible D match to TRBD1 (6 bases). The CDR3 is 14 residues long. V lost 9 bases, J lost 4 bases, and 18 bases lay in between. The germline V gene encodes CDR1 LNHDA and CDR2 SQIVND (reference sequence). The CDR3 coding sequence is TGTGCCAGCGGACTTACAGGGCCAATCACTGAAGCTTTCTTT. Translated: CASGLTGPITEAFF. Drawing the rest from reference TRBV19 and TRBJ1-1, the complete variable domain is DGGITQSPKYLFRKEGQNVTLSCEQNLNHDAMYWYRQDPGQGLRLIYYSQIVNDFQKGDIAEGYSVSREKKESFPLTVTSAQKNPTAFYLCASGLTGPITEAFFGQGTRLTVV.

The gene calls are TRBV28 and TRBJ1-6; 8 bases map to TRBD1. V trimming: 6 bases; J trimming: 8 bases; junction bases outside the gene matches: 3. Germline-derived CDR1 and CDR2 are MDHEN and SYDVKM. The CDR3 consists of 13 residues. The CDR3 DNA reads TGTGCCAGCAGGAGGACAGGGTATTCACCCCTCCACTTT. Its translation: CASRRTGYSPLHF.

This chain joins TRBV19 and TRBJ2-7; TRBD2 agrees at 8 bases. This CDR3 is built from 14 residues. V lost 3 bases, J lost 6 bases, and 7 bases stayed unmatched. Germline V gene lookup returns CDR1 LNHDA and CDR2 SQIVND (reference sequence). The CDR3 nucleotides read TGTGCCAGTAGTATCGGGACTAGGTATGGCGAGCAGTACTTC. Its translation is CASSIGTRYGEQYF.

The chain couples TRBV9 to TRBJ2-1, with 7 bases that match TRBD2. This CDR3 is 14 amino acids long. Germline CDR1 reads SGDLS; CDR2 reads YYNGEE. The V and J ends lost 0 bases and 6 bases, in that order; junction bases with no gene match: 3. CDR3 in amino acids: CASSVVWTSNEQFF. The DNA of the CDR3 is TGTGCCAGCAGCGTAGTTTGGACTAGCAATGAGCAGTTCTTC. The variable domain in full, with the rest retrieved from reference TRBV9 and TRBJ2-1, is DSGVTQTPKHLITATGQRVTLRCSPRSGDLSVYWYQQSLDQGLQFLIQYYNGEERAKGNILERFSAQQFPDLHSELNLSSLELGDSALYFCASSVVWTSNEQFFGPGTRLTVL.

This clone came up once. The V and J genes are TRBV10-1 and TRBJ2-1, with D hard to call. The ends were cut back, 4 bases at V and 2 bases at J, with 12 bases in the middle. The germline CDR1 and CDR2 sequences are WNHNN and SYGVQD (reference sequence). The CDR3 sequence is 15 residues long. The CDR3 DNA reads TGCGCCAGCAGTGTTGGCCTGGCGGCCTACAATGAGCAGTTCTTC. This codes for CASSVGLAAYNEQFF.

V is TRBV24-1 and J is TRBJ2-1; D not certain. In germline, CDR1 is KGHDR, CDR2 SFDVKD. CDR3 length: 14 residues. The V end lost 1 base, the J end lost 3 bases, and 6 bases lay between the germline ends. CDR3 region: CATSDFGSYNEQFF. The CDR3 DNA sequence: TGTGCCACCAGTGATTTTGGCAGCTACAATGAGCAGTTCTTC.

In this sample, this clone turned up once. The chain links TRBV5-1 to TRBJ2-5; TRBD2 matches at 9 bases. J was trimmed by 5 bases and V by 1 base; bases with no gene match: 3. This CDR3 is built from 14 residues. The germline V gene has CDR1 SGHRS and CDR2 YFSETQ. The CDR3 sequence is CASSLRRGGETQYF. In DNA, the CDR3 is TGCGCCAGCAGCTTGCGGCGGGGGGGGGAGACCCAGTACTTC.

The rearrangement links TRBV19 to TRBJ1-5; D is perhaps TRBD1 (6 bases). The length of the CDR3 is 14 residues. V gave up 6 bases and J gave up 4 bases, with 13 bases separating them. The germline V gene has CDR1 LNHDA and CDR2 SQIVND (reference sequence). The CDR3 protein is CASSVTGSNQPQHF. CDR3 in DNA: TGTGCCAGTAGCGTAACAGGGAGTAATCAGCCCCAGCATTTT.

V is TRBV7-2 and J is TRBJ2-1; D possibly corresponds to TRBD1 (5 bases). Germline assignment: CDR1 SGHTA and CDR2 FQGNSA. The V and J ends lost 6 bases and 8 bases respectively, with 20 bases between them. There are 15 residues in the CDR3. Here the CDR3 DNA reads TGTGCCAGCAGTTCCCTCCCTGGGGCGATCGATGAGCAGTTCTTC. It encodes CASSSLPGAIDEQFF.

V usage is TRBV29-1 and J usage is TRBJ2-2; D unresolved. Germline CDR1 is SQVTM and CDR2 is ANQGSEA. The CDR3 runs to 11 residues. Trimming removed 7 bases at V and 1 base at J, with 4 bases between. The CDR3 region is CSAQNTGELFF. Here the CDR3 DNA reads TGCAGCGCCCAGAACACCGGGGAGCTGTTTTTT.

The rearrangement joins TRBV7-9 to TRBJ2-2; TRBD1 agrees at 7 bases. The CDR3 covers 16 residues. V shed 5 bases, J shed 2 bases, and the junction held 8 bases outside the gene matches. In germline, CDR1 is SEHNR, CDR2 FQNEAQ (reference sequence). CDR3 sequence: CASSTRGGPNTGELFF. In DNA, the CDR3 is TGTGCCAGCAGCACAAGAGGGGGCCCCAACACCGGGGAGCTGTTTTTT.